These T cell receptor beta chains were read from a single sample in a study of beta chain features in type 1 diabetes. Clones were read by immunoSEQ multiplex PCR, and TCRdb kept only the in-frame ones, dropping some. The table shows a few hundred thousand clones, with 8% to 10% occurring only once. Source material: central memory CD4+ T cells from blood. The receptors come from a man aged 30-40 years with type 1 diabetes. Both conserved end residues are part of each CDR3. A D gene is named only where the DNA matches it firmly. A clone size is listed for some rows: how often the clone was seen (once, few, many), or a class if it is expanded.

j_call: TRBJ2-3; d_call: TRBD2; clone_size: many; v_call: TRBV14; cdr3_nt: TGTGCCAGCAGCGAACGCGGGAGAAGCACAGATACGCAGTATTTT; cdr3_aa: CASSERGRSTDTQYF
j_call: TRBJ2-6; d_call: TRBD1; clone_size: few; v_call: TRBV6-7; cdr3_nt: TGTGCCAGCAGCCAGGGACAGGGGAATTCTGGGGCCAACGTCCTGACTTTC; cdr3_aa: CASSQGQGNSGANVLTF
j_call: TRBJ2-4; d_call: TRBD2; clone_size: -; v_call: TRBV7-6; cdr3_nt: TGTGCCAGCAGCTTAGAGGCTAGCGGGAGATGGGGGGCCAAAAACATTCAGTACTTC; cdr3_aa: CASSLEASGRWGAKNIQYF
j_call: TRBJ2-4; d_call: -; clone_size: -; v_call: TRBV29-1; cdr3_nt: TGCAGCGTTGCTCGGGTCGGCGCCAAAAACATTCAGTACTTC; cdr3_aa: CSVARVGAKNIQYF
j_call: TRBJ2-7; d_call: TRBD2; clone_size: -; v_call: TRBV2; cdr3_nt: TGTGCCAGCAGTTTCCGGACTAGCGGGAGGGTCGAGCAGTACTTC; cdr3_aa: CASSFRTSGRVEQYF
j_call: TRBJ2-7; d_call: -; clone_size: few; v_call: TRBV7-8; cdr3_nt: TGTGCCAGCAGCTTACGGGTCACCTACGAGCAGTACTTC; cdr3_aa: CASSLRVTYEQYF
j_call: TRBJ1-1; d_call: -; clone_size: -; v_call: TRBV5-1; cdr3_nt: TGCGCCAGCAGCTTGGCGGGGGCCGGGCCGGTGAACACTGAAGCTTTCTTT; cdr3_aa: CASSLAGAGPVNTEAFF
j_call: TRBJ2-5; d_call: -; clone_size: -; v_call: TRBV5-4; cdr3_nt: TGTGCCAGCAGATCGAATAACAATCCATGGGACTTC; cdr3_aa: CASRSNNNPWDF
j_call: TRBJ2-2; d_call: TRBD2; clone_size: few; v_call: TRBV9; cdr3_nt: TGTGCCAGCAGCGCCCGGGAGGCAGAGAACACCGGGGAGCTGTTTTTT; cdr3_aa: CASSAREAENTGELFF
j_call: TRBJ2-2; d_call: TRBD1; clone_size: few; v_call: TRBV27; cdr3_nt: TGTGCCAGCCTGAGGGGGACAGGGAACACCGGGGAGCTGTTTTTT; cdr3_aa: CASLRGTGNTGELFF
j_call: TRBJ2-1; d_call: TRBD2; clone_size: few; v_call: TRBV7-2; cdr3_nt: TGTGCCAGCAGCGGACTAGCGGGAGGGCCTCTCAATGAGCAGTTCTTC; cdr3_aa: CASSGLAGGPLNEQFF
j_call: TRBJ2-2; d_call: -; clone_size: many; v_call: TRBV7-9; cdr3_nt: TGTGCCAGCAGCTTAATTCGGCTGGGGGAGCTGTTTTTT; cdr3_aa: CASSLIRLGELFF
j_call: TRBJ1-5; d_call: -; clone_size: -; v_call: TRBV2; cdr3_nt: TGTGCCAGCAGTGAAGTTTATAGCAATCAGCCCCAGCATTTT; cdr3_aa: CASSEVYSNQPQHF
j_call: TRBJ1-2; d_call: TRBD1; clone_size: few; v_call: TRBV4-2; cdr3_nt: TGTGCCAGCAGCCAAGAAGGGGGGACAGGGTATGGCTACACCTTC; cdr3_aa: CASSQEGGTGYGYTF
j_call: TRBJ2-3; d_call: -; clone_size: few; v_call: TRBV28; cdr3_nt: TGTGCCAGCAGTTTTAAGCAGGAAACAGATACGCAGTATTTT; cdr3_aa: CASSFKQETDTQYF
j_call: TRBJ2-5; d_call: -; clone_size: few; v_call: TRBV6-5; cdr3_nt: TGTGCCAGCAGTTACTCCCCGGGGGAGACCCAGTACTTC; cdr3_aa: CASSYSPGETQYF
j_call: TRBJ1-3; d_call: TRBD1; clone_size: few; v_call: TRBV29-1; cdr3_nt: TGCAGCGCCCTCCGGGACAGGGAGGCTGGAAACACCATATATTTT; cdr3_aa: CSALRDREAGNTIYF
j_call: TRBJ1-2; d_call: TRBD1; clone_size: -; v_call: TRBV4-2; cdr3_nt: TGTGCCAGCAGCCAAGAGCGAACCGGGACAGGGGGCGCTAACTATGGCTACACCTTC; cdr3_aa: CASSQERTGTGGANYGYTF
j_call: TRBJ2-7; d_call: -; clone_size: -; v_call: TRBV18; cdr3_nt: TGTGCCAGCTCACCACCAGGGTCCTACGAGCAGTACTTC; cdr3_aa: CASSPPGSYEQYF
j_call: TRBJ2-7; d_call: -; clone_size: many; v_call: TRBV6-1; cdr3_nt: TGTGCCAGCAGTGATACTGTCCAGTACGAGCAGTACTTC; cdr3_aa: CASSDTVQYEQYF
j_call: TRBJ2-1; d_call: -; clone_size: -; v_call: TRBV6-1; cdr3_nt: TGTGCCAGCAGATGGCAGGGGGGCGAGCAGTTCTTC; cdr3_aa: CASRWQGGEQFF
j_call: TRBJ2-7; d_call: TRBD2; clone_size: few; v_call: TRBV4-3; cdr3_nt: TGCGCCAGCAGCCAAGATAGGGGGGTAGCGGGAGGGTACTACGAGCAGTACTTC; cdr3_aa: CASSQDRGVAGGYYEQYF
j_call: TRBJ2-5; d_call: TRBD2; clone_size: -; v_call: TRBV29-1; cdr3_nt: TGCAGCGGGAGGAGGCTAGCGGGACCCGAGACCCAGTACTTC; cdr3_aa: CSGRRLAGPETQYF